These T cell receptor beta chains were read from a single sample in a study of blood T cells in healthy people across ages. Each CDR3 protein is one row after TCRdb ran MiXCR on the 5' RACE reads. The repertoire holds some 800,000 distinct CDR3 sequences, with roughly 44% as singletons. Sequencing used blood. Receptor source: a man between 60 and 75 years old in good health. The CDR3 runs from the conserved cysteine through the conserved F or W. Clone size appears in some rows only: once, few, many, or a class for an expanded clone.

cdr3_length	v_call	j_call	clone_size	cdr3_aa
13	TRBV3-1	-	few	CASSQTLVSEQYF
13	TRBV7-2	TRBJ2-1	once	CASSSTSFYEQFF
16	TRBV7-2	TRBJ2-4	-	CASSLLRPRAKNIQYF
15	TRBV6-1	TRBJ2-7	-	CASSEWAGRSYEQYF
15	TRBV3-1	TRBJ2-1	few	CASSQSRMGYNEQFF
17	TRBV10-3	TRBJ2-7	-	CAISENGKGSVSGEQYF
14	TRBV7-2	TRBJ2-7	many	CASNIDRSLGEQYF
13	TRBV7-2	TRBJ2-5	many	CASSSGLAETQYF
19	TRBV20-1	TRBJ1-5	-	CSARDQGQGIYVVDQPQHF
14	TRBV6-2/TRBV6-3	TRBJ2-2	-	CASSYGTGIGELFF
13	TRBV20-1	TRBJ2-7	few	CSATDAQPYEQYF
14	TRBV12-3/TRBV12-4	TRBJ1-2	-	CASGTPGSNYGYTF
11	TRBV20-1	TRBJ1-2	-	CAGGTGRGYTF
14	TRBV19	TRBJ2-1	-	CASMSTQYYNEQFF
13	TRBV6-5	TRBJ1-1	-	CASTAYMNTEAFF
13	TRBV20-1	TRBJ2-7	-	CSLRGPSSYEQYF
17	TRBV29-1	TRBJ2-1	-	CSVERPTGLAGGGEQFF
15	TRBV5-6	TRBJ1-2	few	CASSQVTEPGWGYTF
13	TRBV5-5	TRBJ2-7	-	CASSLEPDRGEYF
14	TRBV28	TRBJ2-7	many	CASYPEGLSSEQYF
14	TRBV2	TRBJ2-3	few	CASSGTHGPDTQYF
15	TRBV4-3	TRBJ2-7	-	CASSQDVGAPYEQYF
13	TRBV14	TRBJ1-5	-	CASSKTGYQPQHF
14	TRBV6-2/TRBV6-3	TRBJ2-7	few	CASSPGTTSYEQYF
15	TRBV5-5	TRBJ2-3	few	CASSLWTGGTDTQYF
15	TRBV10-3	TRBJ2-5	few	CAISPATSGGETQYF
16	TRBV4-1	TRBJ2-5	-	CASSQESGSTKETQYF
13	TRBV7-2	TRBJ1-2	few	CASSSTEGYGYTF
14	TRBV5-1	TRBJ2-7	few	CASSLEEGLGKQYF
12	TRBV9	TRBJ1-2	-	CARRTANYGYTF
16	TRBV5-4	TRBJ2-3	-	CASSEPGQGNTDTQYF
17	TRBV7-2	TRBJ2-1	few	CASSSAMLAGSPNEQFF
11	TRBV11-2	TRBJ2-3	-	CASTASDTQYF
16	TRBV7-2	TRBJ1-3	few	CASSLEGGVTGNTIYF
13	TRBV7-6	TRBJ2-1	many	CASRVGQNNEQFF
16	TRBV9	TRBJ2-5	-	CASSVGGLAGKETQYF
14	TRBV7-2	TRBJ1-1	-	CASSRDRGATEAFF
13	TRBV29-1	TRBJ2-7	few	CSVESGNSYEQYF
11	TRBV27	TRBJ1-1	few	CASSTAGLAFF
15	TRBV14	TRBJ2-5	few	CASSQLRVPKETQYF
15	TRBV3-1	TRBJ2-5	-	CASSQVAGVVNEQYF
16	TRBV9	TRBJ2-5	-	CTSSATGLAGGETQYF
16	TRBV2	TRBJ2-7	-	CASRDPLAGDSYEQYF
17	TRBV15	TRBJ1-6	-	CATSRVDGNSYNSPLHF
14	TRBV5-1	TRBJ2-7	once	CASSAGSNSYEQYF
14	TRBV7-9	TRBJ2-7	-	CASRPDMPPYEQYF
16	TRBV11-2	TRBJ2-3	-	CAGSGPGGHRADTQYF
14	TRBV20-1	TRBJ2-1	few	CSARVGGATDEQFF
15	TRBV14	TRBJ1-1	-	CASSQVPLLNTEAFF
15	TRBV11-2	TRBJ2-5	few	CASSLVRSVQETQYF
14	TRBV27	TRBJ2-1	few	CASRTSGGSDEQFF
13	TRBV6-1	TRBJ1-1	-	CASKKGGGTEAFF
16	TRBV5-1	TRBJ1-1	many	CASSTGTGRMNTEAFF
13	TRBV7-2	TRBJ1-1	-	CASSVDRDTEAFF
13	TRBV7-6	TRBJ2-7	few	CASSIQSYYEQYF
15	TRBV5-1	TRBJ1-6	-	CASTQTGAYNSPLHF
13	TRBV5-4	-	-	CASSGPLGNEQYF
14	TRBV20-1	TRBJ2-3	few	CSAPPAGVPDTQYF
16	TRBV5-1	TRBJ2-3	-	CASSSQGGGVTDTQYF
16	TRBV6-5	TRBJ1-2	-	CASSYSPGQGRYGYTF